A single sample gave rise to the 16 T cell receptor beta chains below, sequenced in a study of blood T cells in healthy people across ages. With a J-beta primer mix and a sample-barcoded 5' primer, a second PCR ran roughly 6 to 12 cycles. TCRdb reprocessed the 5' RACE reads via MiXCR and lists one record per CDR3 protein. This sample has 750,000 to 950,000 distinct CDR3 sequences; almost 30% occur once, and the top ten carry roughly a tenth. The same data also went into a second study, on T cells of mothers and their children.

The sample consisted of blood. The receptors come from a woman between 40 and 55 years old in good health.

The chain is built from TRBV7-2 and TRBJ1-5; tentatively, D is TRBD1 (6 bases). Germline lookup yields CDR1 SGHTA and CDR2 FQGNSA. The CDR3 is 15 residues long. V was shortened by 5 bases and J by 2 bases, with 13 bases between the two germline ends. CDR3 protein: CASSAQAGGNQPQHF. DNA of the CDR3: TGTGCCAGCAGCGCCCAAGCAGGGGGCAATCAGCCCCAGCATTTT. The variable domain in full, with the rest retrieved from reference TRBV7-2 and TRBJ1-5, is GAGVSQSPSNKVTEKGKDVELRCDPISGHTALYWYRQSLGQGLEFLIYFQGNSAPDKSGLPSDRFSAERTGGSVSTLTIQRTQQEDSAVYLCASSAQAGGNQPQHFGDGTRLSIL.

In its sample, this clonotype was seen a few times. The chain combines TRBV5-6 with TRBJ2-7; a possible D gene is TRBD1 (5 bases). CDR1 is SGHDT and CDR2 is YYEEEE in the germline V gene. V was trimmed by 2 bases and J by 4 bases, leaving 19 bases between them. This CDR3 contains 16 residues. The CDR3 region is CASSFNPRRASYEQYF. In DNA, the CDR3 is TGTGCCAGCAGCTTTAACCCCCGCAGGGCATCATACGAGCAGTACTTC.

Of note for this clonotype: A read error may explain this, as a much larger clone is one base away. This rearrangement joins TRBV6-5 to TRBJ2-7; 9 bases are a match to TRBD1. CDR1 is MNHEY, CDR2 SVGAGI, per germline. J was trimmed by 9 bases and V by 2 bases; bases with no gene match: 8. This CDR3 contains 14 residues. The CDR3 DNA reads TGTGCCAGCAGTTACGGCGGACAGGGGACCGGGCAGTACTTC. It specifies CASSYGGQGTGQYF.

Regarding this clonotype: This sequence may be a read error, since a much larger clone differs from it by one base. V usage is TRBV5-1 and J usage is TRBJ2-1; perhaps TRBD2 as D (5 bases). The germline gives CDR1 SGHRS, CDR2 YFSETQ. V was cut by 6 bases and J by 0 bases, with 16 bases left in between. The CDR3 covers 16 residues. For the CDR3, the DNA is TGCGCCAGCACCAAATTCGGGGTTAGCTCCTACAATGAGCAGTTCTTC. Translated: CASTKFGVSSYNEQFF.

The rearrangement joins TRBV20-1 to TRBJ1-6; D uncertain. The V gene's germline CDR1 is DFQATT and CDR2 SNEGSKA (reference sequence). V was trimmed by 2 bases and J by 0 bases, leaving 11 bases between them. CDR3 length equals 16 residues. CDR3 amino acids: CSARSSVSSYNSPLHF. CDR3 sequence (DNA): TGCAGTGCTAGATCTTCCGTTAGCTCCTATAATTCACCCCTCCACTTT.

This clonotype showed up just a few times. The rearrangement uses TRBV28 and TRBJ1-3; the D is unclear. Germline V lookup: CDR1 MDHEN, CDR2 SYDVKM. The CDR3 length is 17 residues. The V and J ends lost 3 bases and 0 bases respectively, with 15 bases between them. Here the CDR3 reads CASSFGSWADSGNTIYF. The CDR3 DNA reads TGTGCCAGCAGTTTTGGGTCCTGGGCCGACTCTGGAAACACCATATATTTT.

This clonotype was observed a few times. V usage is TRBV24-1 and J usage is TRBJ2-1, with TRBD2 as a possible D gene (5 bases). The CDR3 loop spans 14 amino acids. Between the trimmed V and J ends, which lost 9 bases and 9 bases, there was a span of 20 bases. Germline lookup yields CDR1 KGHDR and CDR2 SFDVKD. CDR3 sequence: CATGVSLAGGEQFF. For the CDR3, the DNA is TGTGCCACCGGTGTAAGCCTAGCTGGCGGTGAGCAGTTCTTC.

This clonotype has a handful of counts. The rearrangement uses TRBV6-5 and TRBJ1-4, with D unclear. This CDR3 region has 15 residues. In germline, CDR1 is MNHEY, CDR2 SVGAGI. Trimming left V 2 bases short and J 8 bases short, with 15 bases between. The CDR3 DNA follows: TGTGCCAGCAGTTACGGCCCTCCTCCCGGAGAAAAACTGTTTTTT. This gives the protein CASSYGPPPGEKLFF.

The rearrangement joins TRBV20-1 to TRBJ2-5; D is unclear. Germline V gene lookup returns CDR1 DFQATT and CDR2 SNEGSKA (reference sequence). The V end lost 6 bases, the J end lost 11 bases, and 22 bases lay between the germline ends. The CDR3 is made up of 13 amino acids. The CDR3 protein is CSAQGIGSLGQYF. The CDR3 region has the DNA TGCAGTGCCCAAGGGATTGGTTCCCTGGGGCAGTACTTC.

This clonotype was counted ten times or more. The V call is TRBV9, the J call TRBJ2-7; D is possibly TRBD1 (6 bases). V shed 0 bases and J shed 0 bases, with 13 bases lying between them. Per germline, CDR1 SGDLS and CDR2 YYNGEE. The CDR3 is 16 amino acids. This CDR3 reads CASSVEGTPSSYEQYF. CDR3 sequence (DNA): TGTGCCAGCAGCGTAGAGGGGACACCGAGCTCCTACGAGCAGTACTTC.

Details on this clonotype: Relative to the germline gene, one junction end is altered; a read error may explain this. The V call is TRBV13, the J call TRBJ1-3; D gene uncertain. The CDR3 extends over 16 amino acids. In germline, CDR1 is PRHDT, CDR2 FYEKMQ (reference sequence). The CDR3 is CASSITPVVSGSTIYF. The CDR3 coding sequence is TGTGCCAGCAGCATAACACCAGTCGTCTCTGGAAGCACCATATATTTT.

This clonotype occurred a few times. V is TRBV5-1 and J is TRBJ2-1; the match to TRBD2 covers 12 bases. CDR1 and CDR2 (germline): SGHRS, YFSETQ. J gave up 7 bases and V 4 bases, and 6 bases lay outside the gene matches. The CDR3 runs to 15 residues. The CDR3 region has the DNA TGCGCCAGCAGCGAACTAGCGGGGGGCCAAAATGAGCAGTTCTTC. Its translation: CASSELAGGQNEQFF.

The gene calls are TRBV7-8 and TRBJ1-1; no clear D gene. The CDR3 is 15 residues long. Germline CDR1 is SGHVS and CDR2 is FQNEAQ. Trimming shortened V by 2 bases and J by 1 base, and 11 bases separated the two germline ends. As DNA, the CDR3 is TGTGCCAGCAGCTTAAACTGGGGATCGAACACTGAAGCTTTCTTT. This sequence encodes CASSLNWGSNTEAFF.

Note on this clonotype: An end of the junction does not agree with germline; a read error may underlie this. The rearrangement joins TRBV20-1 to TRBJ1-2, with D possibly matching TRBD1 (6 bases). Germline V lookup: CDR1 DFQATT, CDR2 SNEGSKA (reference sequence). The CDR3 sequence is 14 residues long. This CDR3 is CSATDRKANYDYTF. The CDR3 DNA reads TGCAGTGCAACCGACAGGAAAGCTAACTATGACTACACCTTC.

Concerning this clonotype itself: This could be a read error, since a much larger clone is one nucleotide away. This CDR3 is CASSPGLTTDTQYF. CDR3 in DNA: TGCGCCAGCAGCCCGGGACTAACCACAGATACGCAGTATTTT. The chain couples TRBV5-1 to TRBJ2-3, with 7 bases identical to TRBD2. Per the germline V gene, CDR1 is SGHRS and CDR2 is YFSETQ. V gave up 4 bases and J gave up 2 bases; unmatched junction bases: 4. The CDR3 has 14 amino acids.

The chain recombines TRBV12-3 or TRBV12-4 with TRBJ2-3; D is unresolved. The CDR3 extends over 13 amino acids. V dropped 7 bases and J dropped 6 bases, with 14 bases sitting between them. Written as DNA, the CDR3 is TGTGCCAGCACCCTGATAAATTCGGATACGCAGTATTTT. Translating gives CASTLINSDTQYF.